The 14 T cell receptor beta chains below come from one sample, sequenced in a study of read filtering for tumor transcriptome and immune sequencing. This library used roughly 400 ng RNA and molecular barcoded adaptors spanning alpha/delta and beta/gamma chains. TCRdb analysed the reads with MiXCR anew, one entry per CDR3 protein. In the table there are tens of thousands of distinct CDR3 sequences, 11% to 15% of which are singletons. Sequencing used a population of CD138-negative cells sorted from bone marrow. The receptors shown here come from a donor at least 40 years old with multiple myeloma.

The chain recombines TRBV5-6 with TRBJ2-1; 12 positions match TRBD2. Germline loops: CDR1 SGHDT, CDR2 YYEEEE. V trimming: 5 bases; J trimming: 5 bases; junction bases outside the gene matches: 14. This CDR3 comprises 18 residues. The CDR3 DNA reads as TGTGCCAGCAGTCCCACGACTAGCGGGAGTTTTGTCCACAATGAGCAGTTCTTC. Residues: CASSPTTSGSFVHNEQFF.

This clonotype was recorded at least ten times. The chain has TRBV19 and TRBJ1-5, with D possibly being TRBD1 (6 bases). Germline values: CDR1 LNHDA, CDR2 SQIVND (reference sequence). The V gene lost 8 bases and the J gene lost 0 bases, with 11 bases spanning the gap. The CDR3 is 14 residues long. The CDR3 DNA follows: TGTGCCAGTCGGGACACCTATAGCAATCAGCCCCAGCATTTT. Encoded protein: CASRDTYSNQPQHF.

Ten or more counts support this clonotype. The chain joins TRBV5-1 to TRBJ1-1; D is possibly TRBD1 (5 bases). CDR1 is SGHRS, CDR2 YFSETQ, per germline. V shed 5 bases and J shed 0 bases, with 23 bases lying between them. This CDR3 contains 18 residues. The CDR3 reads CASSNLGTATSLNTEAFF. The CDR3 bases are TGCGCCAGCAGTAATCTCGGGACGGCAACTTCTCTGAACACTGAAGCTTTCTTT. The whole variable domain, remainder taken from reference TRBV5-1 and TRBJ1-1, is KAGVTQTPRYLIKTRGQQVTLSCSPISGHRSVSWYQQTPGQGLQFLFEYFSETQRNKGNFPGRFSGRQFSNSRSEMNVSTLELGDSALYLCASSNLGTATSLNTEAFFGQGTRLTVV.

In DNA form, the CDR3 reads TGTGCCTGGAGTGTACGTCAGGGTGACACTGAAGCTTTCTTT. Its protein is CAWSVRQGDTEAFF. The rearrangement joins TRBV30 to TRBJ1-1; D might be TRBD1 (5 bases). The CDR3 runs to 14 residues. The V and J ends lost 0 bases and 3 bases respectively, with 11 bases between them. Germline V lookup: CDR1 GTSNPN, CDR2 SVGIG (reference sequence). Full variable domain (rest looked up from reference TRBV30 and TRBJ1-1): SQTIHQWPATLVQPVGSPLSLECTVEGTSNPNLYWYRQAAGRGLQLLFYSVGIGQISSEVPQNLSASRPQDRQFILSSKKLLLSDSGFYLCAWSVRQGDTEAFFGQGTRLTVV.

In regard to this clonotype: A much larger clone differs from this one at a single base, so this may be a read error. The rearrangement links TRBV4-2 to TRBJ1-1; D not resolved. Looked up from germline, CDR1 is LGHNA and CDR2 is YNFKEQ. CDR3 length: 15 amino acids. The CDR3: CASSQIGALNAEAFF. The CDR3 nucleotides read TGTGCCAGCAGCCAGATCGGAGCACTGAACGCTGAAGCTTTCTTT.

This clonotype appeared a single time. It is likely a read error: a sequence one base away is far more abundant. The CDR3 region is CSVGDRGLPYEQFF. CDR3 sequence (DNA): TGCAGCGTGGGGGACAGGGGGCTTCCCTACGAGCAGTTCTTC. The chain has TRBV29-1 and TRBJ2-1; TRBD1 agrees at 12 bases. V lost 6 bases and J lost 10; bases outside the gene matches: 10. This CDR3 spans 14 amino acids. Germline V CDR1 and CDR2: SQVTM, ANQGSEA.

As to this clonotype: This may come from a read error, since a much larger clone is one base off. Because it lacks the conserved phenylalanine or tryptophan at the end, this CDR3 is likely a read error. The chain joins TRBV29-1 to TRBJ2-6; D is unresolved. Germline V gene lookup returns CDR1 SQVTM and CDR2 ANQGSEA. The CDR3 has 13 residues. The V gene lost 8 bases and the J gene lost 0 bases, with 8 bases spanning the gap. CDR3 amino acids: CSPSNSGANVLTS. The DNA of the CDR3 is TGCAGCCCCTCGAACTCTGGGGCCAACGTCCTGACTTCC.

A word on this clonotype: At one boundary the junction diverges from the germline segment, which might be a read error. The CDR3 loop is CSVGSNEGVGRAFF. DNA of the CDR3: TGCAGCGTGGGCTCGAATGAGGGGGTAGGTCGAGCTTTCTTC. The chain uses TRBV29-1 and TRBJ1-1, with a possible D match to TRBD1 (6 bases). Germline V lookup: CDR1 SQVTM, CDR2 ANQGSEA. The CDR3 is 14 amino acids.

This clonotype has only a few counts. The rearrangement joins TRBV28 to TRBJ2-1, with TRBD2 matching over 8 bases. This CDR3 region has 16 residues. V dropped 1 base and J dropped 2; count of bases not matched to a gene: 4. Germline values: CDR1 MDHEN, CDR2 SYDVKM. The CDR3 sequence is CASSLSSGRAYNEQFF. In DNA, the CDR3 is TGTGCCAGCAGTTTATCCAGCGGGAGAGCCTACAATGAGCAGTTCTTC.

This clonotype was found many times. V usage is TRBV29-1 and J usage is TRBJ1-1, with a weak D call TRBD1 (5 bases). This CDR3 spans 11 amino acids. V lost 8 bases and J 11 bases, leaving 18 bases between the germline ends. In germline, CDR1 is SQVTM, CDR2 ANQGSEA. CDR3 sequence: CSTDVGPGAFF. The CDR3 nucleotides read TGCAGCACCGATGTGGGACCTGGGGCTTTCTTT.

This clonotype has a count of ten or more. The gene calls are TRBV30 and TRBJ2-1, with 8 bases fitting TRBD1. Germline CDR1 GTSNPN, CDR2 SVGIG (reference sequence). This CDR3 is built from 12 residues. V trimming: 1 base; J trimming: 11 bases; junction bases outside the gene matches: 4. The CDR3 DNA follows: TGTGCCTGGAGTGCAGGACAGGGAAAGCAGTTCTTC. It specifies CAWSAGQGKQFF.

Many counts were recorded for this clonotype. This chain uses TRBV11-3 with TRBJ1-1, with 9 bases aligning to TRBD1. Germline trimming cut 4 bases from V and 2 bases from J; bases unmatched to any gene: 17. This CDR3 spans 19 amino acids. Looked up from germline, CDR1 is SGHNT and CDR2 is YENEEA. CDR3 in amino acids: CASSSRTKQGAMRNTEAFF. CDR3 coding DNA: TGTGCCAGCAGCTCCAGAACTAAACAGGGGGCGATGCGAAACACTGAAGCTTTCTTT.

This clonotype was seen ten or more times. The chain uses TRBV29-1 and TRBJ2-5; 8 bases agree with TRBD1. Germline loops: CDR1 SQVTM, CDR2 ANQGSEA. V shed 7 bases and J 5 bases; nucleotides not matched to a gene: 6. CDR3 size: 12 residues. The CDR3 protein is CSGWDRRETQYF. CDR3 nucleotide sequence: TGCAGCGGTTGGGACAGGAGGGAGACCCAGTACTTC.

The table lists this clonotype with a few counts. This sequence may be a read error, since a much larger clone differs from it by one base. In this CDR3 the conserved last residue, phenylalanine or tryptophan, is missing, so a read error is likely. The chain links TRBV10-3 to TRBJ1-1, with D perhaps TRBD1 (6 bases). In germline, CDR1 is ENHRY, CDR2 SYGVKD. Trimming cost V 7 bases and J 5 bases, with 14 bases left between them. The CDR3 is 13 amino acids. The CDR3 DNA reads TGTGCCATCACCGAAAGTAGGGGGACTGAAGCTTTCTCT. Its translation is CAITESRGTEAFS.